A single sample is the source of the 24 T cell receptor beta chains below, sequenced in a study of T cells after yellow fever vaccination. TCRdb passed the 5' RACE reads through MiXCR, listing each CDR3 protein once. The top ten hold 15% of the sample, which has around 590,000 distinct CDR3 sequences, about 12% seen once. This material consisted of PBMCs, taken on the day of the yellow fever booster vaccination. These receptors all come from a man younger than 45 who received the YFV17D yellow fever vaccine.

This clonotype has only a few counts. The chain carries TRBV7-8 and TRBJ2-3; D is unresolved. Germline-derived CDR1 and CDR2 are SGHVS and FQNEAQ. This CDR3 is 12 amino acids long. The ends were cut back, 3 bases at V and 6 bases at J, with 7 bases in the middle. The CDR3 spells CASSLLLDTQYF. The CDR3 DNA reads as TGTGCCAGCAGCTTGCTTCTGGATACGCAGTATTTT.

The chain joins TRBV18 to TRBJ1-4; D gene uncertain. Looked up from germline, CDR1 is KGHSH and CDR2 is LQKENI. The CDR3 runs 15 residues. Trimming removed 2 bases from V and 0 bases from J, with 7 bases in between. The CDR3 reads CASSPTEATNEKLFF. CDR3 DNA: TGTGCCAGCTCACCAACGGAAGCAACTAATGAAAAACTGTTTTTT.

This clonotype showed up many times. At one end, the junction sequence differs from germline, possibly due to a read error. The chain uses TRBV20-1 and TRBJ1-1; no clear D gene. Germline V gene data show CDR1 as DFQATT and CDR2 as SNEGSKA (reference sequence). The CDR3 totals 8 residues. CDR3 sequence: CSANKALF. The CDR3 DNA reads TGCAGTGCCAACAAGGCGCTCTTT.

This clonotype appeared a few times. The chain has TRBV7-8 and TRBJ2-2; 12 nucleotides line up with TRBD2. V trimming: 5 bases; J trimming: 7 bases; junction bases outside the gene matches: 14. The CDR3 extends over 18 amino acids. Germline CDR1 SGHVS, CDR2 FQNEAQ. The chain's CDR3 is CASSLLMSSGREDGELFF. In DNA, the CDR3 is TGTGCCAGCAGCCTACTCATGTCTAGCGGGAGGGAGGACGGGGAGCTGTTTTTT.

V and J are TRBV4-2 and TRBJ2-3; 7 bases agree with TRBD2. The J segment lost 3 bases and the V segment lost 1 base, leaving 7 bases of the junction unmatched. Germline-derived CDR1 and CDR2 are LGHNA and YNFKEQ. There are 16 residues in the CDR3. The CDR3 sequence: CASSQGGGRRTDTQYF. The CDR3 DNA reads TGTGCCAGCAGCCAAGGGGGAGGGAGGAGGACAGATACGCAGTATTTT.

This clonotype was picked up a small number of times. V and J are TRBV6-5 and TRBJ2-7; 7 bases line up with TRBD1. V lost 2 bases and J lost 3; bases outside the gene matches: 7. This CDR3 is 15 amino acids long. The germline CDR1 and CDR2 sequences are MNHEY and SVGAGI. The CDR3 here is CASSYAGRGSYEQYF. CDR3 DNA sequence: TGTGCCAGCAGTTACGCAGGCAGGGGGAGCTACGAGCAGTACTTC.

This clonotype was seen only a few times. CDR3 sequence (DNA): TGTGCCAGCGGGCCCAGGGGGGCGGGAGGGGCCAACGTCCTGACTTTC. Amino acid sequence: CASGPRGAGGANVLTF. The chain joins TRBV2 to TRBJ2-6, with D perhaps matching TRBD1 (7 bases). In germline, CDR1 is SNHLY, CDR2 FYNNEI. The ends were cut back, 8 bases at V and 4 bases at J, with 18 bases in the middle. The CDR3 has 16 amino acids.

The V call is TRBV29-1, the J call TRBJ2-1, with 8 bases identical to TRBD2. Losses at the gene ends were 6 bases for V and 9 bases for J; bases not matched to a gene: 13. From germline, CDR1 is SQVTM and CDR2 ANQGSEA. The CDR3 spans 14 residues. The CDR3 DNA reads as TGCAGCGTATTATTAGCGGGAAGGCAGGCTGAGCAGTTCTTC. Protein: CSVLLAGRQAEQFF.

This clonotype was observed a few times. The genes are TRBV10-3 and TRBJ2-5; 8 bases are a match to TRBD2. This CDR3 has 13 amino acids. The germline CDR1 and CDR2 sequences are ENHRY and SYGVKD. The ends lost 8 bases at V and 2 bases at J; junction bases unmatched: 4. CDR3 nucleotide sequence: TGTGCCATCGGTAGCGGGACACAAGAGACCCAGTACTTC. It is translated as CAIGSGTQETQYF.

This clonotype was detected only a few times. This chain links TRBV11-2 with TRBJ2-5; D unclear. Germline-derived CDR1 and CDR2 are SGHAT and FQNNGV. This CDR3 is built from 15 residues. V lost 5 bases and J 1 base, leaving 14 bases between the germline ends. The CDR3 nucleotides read TGTGCCAGCAGCCCCCGCCTTCTTCCCCAAGAGACCCAGTACTTC. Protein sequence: CASSPRLLPQETQYF. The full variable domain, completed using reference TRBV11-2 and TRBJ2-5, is EAGVAQSPRYKIIEKRQSVAFWCNPISGHATLYWYQQILGQGPKLLIQFQNNGVVDDSQLPKDRFSAERLKGVDSTLKIQPAKLEDSAVYLCASSPRLLPQETQYFGPGTRLLVL.

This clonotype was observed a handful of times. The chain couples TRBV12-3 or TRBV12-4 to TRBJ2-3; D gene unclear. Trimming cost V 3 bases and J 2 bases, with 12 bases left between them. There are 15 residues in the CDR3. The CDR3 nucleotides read TGTGCCAGCAGTTTTTCCACTGACTCCACAGATACGCAGTATTTT. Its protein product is CASSFSTDSTDTQYF.

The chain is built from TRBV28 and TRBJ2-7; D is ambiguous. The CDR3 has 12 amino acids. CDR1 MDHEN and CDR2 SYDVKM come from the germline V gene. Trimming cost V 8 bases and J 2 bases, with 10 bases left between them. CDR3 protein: CASGPLAYEQYF. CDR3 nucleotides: TGTGCCAGCGGGCCCCTAGCCTACGAGCAGTACTTC.

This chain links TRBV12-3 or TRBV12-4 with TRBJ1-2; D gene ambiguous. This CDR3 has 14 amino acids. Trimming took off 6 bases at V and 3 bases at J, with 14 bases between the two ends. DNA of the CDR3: TGTGCCAGCAGCCGATACGACGGGCACTATGGCTACACCTTC. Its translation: CASSRYDGHYGYTF.

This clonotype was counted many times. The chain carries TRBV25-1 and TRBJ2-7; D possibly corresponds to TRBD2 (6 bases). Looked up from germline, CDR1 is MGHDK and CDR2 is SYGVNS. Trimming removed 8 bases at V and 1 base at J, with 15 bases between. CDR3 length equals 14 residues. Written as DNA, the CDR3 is TGTGCCAGCGGGGGGTCGCTCGGGTCCTACGAGCAGTACTTC. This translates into CASGGSLGSYEQYF.

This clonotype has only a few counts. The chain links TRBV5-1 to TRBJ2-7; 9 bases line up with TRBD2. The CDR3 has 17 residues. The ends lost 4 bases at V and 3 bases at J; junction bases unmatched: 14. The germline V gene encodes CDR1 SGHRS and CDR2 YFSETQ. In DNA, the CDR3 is TGCGCCAGCAGCACGCCGGGACTAGCCAAAGGTGACTACGAGCAGTACTTC. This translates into CASSTPGLAKGDYEQYF.

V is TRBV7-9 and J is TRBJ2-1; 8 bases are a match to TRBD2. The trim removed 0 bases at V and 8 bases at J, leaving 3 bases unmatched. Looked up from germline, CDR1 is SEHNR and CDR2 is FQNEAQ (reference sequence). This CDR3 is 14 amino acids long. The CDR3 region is CASSLAGTSYEQFF. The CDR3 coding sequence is TGTGCCAGCAGCTTAGCAGGGACTAGTTATGAGCAGTTCTTC.

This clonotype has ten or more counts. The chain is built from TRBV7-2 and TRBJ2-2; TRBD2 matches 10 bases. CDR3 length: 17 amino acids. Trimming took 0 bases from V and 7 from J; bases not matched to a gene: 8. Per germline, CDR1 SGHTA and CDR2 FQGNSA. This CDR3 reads CASSLAASGRWGGELFF. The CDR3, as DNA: TGTGCCAGCAGCTTAGCGGCTAGCGGGAGATGGGGCGGGGAGCTGTTTTTT.

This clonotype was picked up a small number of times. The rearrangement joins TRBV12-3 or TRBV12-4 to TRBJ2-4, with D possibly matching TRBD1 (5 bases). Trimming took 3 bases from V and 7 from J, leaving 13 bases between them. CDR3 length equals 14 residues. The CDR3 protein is CASSLVQGPNIQYF. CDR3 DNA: TGTGCCAGCAGTTTGGTCCAGGGCCCGAACATTCAGTACTTC.

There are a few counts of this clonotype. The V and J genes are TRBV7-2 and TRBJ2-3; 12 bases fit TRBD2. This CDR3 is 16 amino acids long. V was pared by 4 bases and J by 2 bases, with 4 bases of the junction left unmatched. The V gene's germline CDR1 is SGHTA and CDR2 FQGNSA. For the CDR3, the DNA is TGTGCCAGCAGCTCTGGACTAGCGGGATTCACAGATACGCAGTATTTT. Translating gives CASSSGLAGFTDTQYF.

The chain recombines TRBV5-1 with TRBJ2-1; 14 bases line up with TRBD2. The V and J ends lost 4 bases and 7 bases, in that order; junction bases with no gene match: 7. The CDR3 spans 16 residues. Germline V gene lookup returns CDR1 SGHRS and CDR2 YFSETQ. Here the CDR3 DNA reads TGCGCCAGCAGCGGACTGACTAGCGGGAGGGGGAATGAGCAGTTCTTC. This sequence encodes CASSGLTSGRGNEQFF.

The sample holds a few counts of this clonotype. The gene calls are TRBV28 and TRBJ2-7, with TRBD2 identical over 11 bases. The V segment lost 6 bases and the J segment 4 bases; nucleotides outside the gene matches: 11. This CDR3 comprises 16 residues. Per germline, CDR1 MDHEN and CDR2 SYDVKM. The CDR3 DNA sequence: TGTGCCAGCAGCGCCCTTCTAGCGGGAGGTTCTTACGAGCAGTACTTC. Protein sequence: CASSALLAGGSYEQYF.

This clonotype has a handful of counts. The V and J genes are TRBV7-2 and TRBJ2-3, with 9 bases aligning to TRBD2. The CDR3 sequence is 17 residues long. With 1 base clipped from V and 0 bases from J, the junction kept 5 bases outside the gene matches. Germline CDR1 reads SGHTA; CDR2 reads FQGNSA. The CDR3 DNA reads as TGTGCCAGCAGCTTAGGGCGGGGGGGGGCTAGCACAGATACGCAGTATTTT. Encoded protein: CASSLGRGGASTDTQYF.

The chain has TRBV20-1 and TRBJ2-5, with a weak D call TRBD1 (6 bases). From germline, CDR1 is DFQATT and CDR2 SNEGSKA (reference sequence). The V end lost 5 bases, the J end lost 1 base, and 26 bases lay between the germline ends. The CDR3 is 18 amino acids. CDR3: CSAQLVRKLSDSQETQYF. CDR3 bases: TGCAGTGCTCAGTTGGTCCGAAAACTGTCGGACAGCCAAGAGACCCAGTACTTC.

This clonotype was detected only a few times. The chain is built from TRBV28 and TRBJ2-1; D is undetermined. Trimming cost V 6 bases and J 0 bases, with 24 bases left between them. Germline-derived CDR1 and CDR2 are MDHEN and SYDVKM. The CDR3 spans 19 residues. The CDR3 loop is CASSQPLLSRSSSYNEQFF. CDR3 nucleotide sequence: TGTGCCAGCAGCCAACCTCTCCTAAGCCGGTCGAGCTCCTACAATGAGCAGTTCTTC. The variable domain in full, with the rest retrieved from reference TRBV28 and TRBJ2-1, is DVKVTQSSRYLVKRTGEKVFLECVQDMDHENMFWYRQDPGLGLRLIYFSYDVKMKEKGDIPEGYSVSREKKERFSLILESASTNQTSMYLCASSQPLLSRSSSYNEQFFGPGTRLTVL.